A selection of T cell receptor beta chains follows, all from one sample in a study of blood T cell repertoires in COVID-19. Produced via immunoSEQ multiplex PCR; TCRdb's table is partial and in-frame only. The sample carries fewer than 150,000 clones, roughly three quarters recorded once. Material for sequencing was peripheral blood. The origin of the receptors is a man aged 80 or over with acute or convalescent COVID-19. CDR3s include the opening cysteine and the closing phenylalanine or tryptophan. A D gene is named only where the DNA matches it firmly. Some rows have no size entry. The others give once, few or many, or a class for an expanded clone.

V gene	J gene	clone size	D gene	CDR3 protein	CDR3 DNA
TRBV30	TRBJ1-3	once	NA	CAWSSLDTIYF	TGTGCCTGGAGTAGCTTAGACACCATATATTTT
TRBV2	TRBJ1-1	NA	TRBD1	CASITDRVGDTEAFF	TGTGCCAGCATTACCGACAGGGTGGGTGACACTGAAGCTTTCTTT
TRBV15	TRBJ2-2	NA	NA	CGIQDMDTGELFF	TGTGGGATACAGGACATGGACACCGGGGAGCTGTTTTTT
TRBV5-5	TRBJ1-1	NA	NA	CASSLQVVNTEAFF	TGTGCCAGCAGCTTGCAGGTTGTGAACACTGAAGCTTTCTTT
TRBV6-5	TRBJ1-3	NA	NA	CASSRSGDSGNTIYF	TGTGCCAGCAGTAGGTCCGGGGACTCTGGAAACACCATATATTTT
TRBV7-9	TRBJ1-5	once	NA	CASSLMGAPQPQHF	TGTGCCAGCAGCTTAATGGGGGCGCCTCAGCCCCAGCATTTT
TRBV18	TRBJ2-2	NA	NA	CASSPDSLGGELFF	TGTGCCAGCTCACCGGACTCCCTAGGAGGGGAGCTGTTTTTT
TRBV7-7	TRBJ2-2	NA	TRBD1	CASSLEGGGTGELFF	TGTGCTAGCAGCTTAGAAGGGGGCGGAACCGGGGAGCTGTTTTTT
TRBV5-6	TRBJ1-6	NA	NA	CASSLGEGALHF	TGTGCCAGCAGCTTAGGAGAGGGAGCCCTCCACTTT
TRBV2	TRBJ1-4	NA	NA	CASSLYSSTNEKLFF	TGTGCCAGCAGTCTCTACAGCTCAACTAATGAAAAACTGTTTTTT
TRBV3-1/TRBV3-2	TRBJ2-3	NA	NA	CASSQDLSGVADTQYF	TGTGCCAGCAGCCAAGATCTGTCAGGGGTTGCAGATACGCAGTATTTT
TRBV7-3	TRBJ2-5	NA	TRBD1	CASSLTGSGPQYF	TGTGCCAGCAGCTTGACAGGGTCGGGGCCCCAGTACTTC
TRBV5-4	TRBJ2-5	NA	TRBD1	CASSSRTGPQETQYF	TGTGCCAGCAGCTCTAGGACAGGACCTCAAGAGACCCAGTACTTC
TRBV18	TRBJ2-1	NA	TRBD1	CASSPGTASYNEQFF	TGTGCCAGCTCACCAGGGACAGCCTCCTACAATGAGCAGTTCTTC
TRBV4-3	TRBJ1-1	NA	NA	CASSQTSNTEAFF	TGCGCCAGCAGCCAAACTAGCAACACTGAAGCTTTCTTT
TRBV5-1	TRBJ2-5	once	NA	CASSLGDKETQYF	TGCGCCAGCAGCCTCGGAGATAAAGAGACCCAGTACTTC
TRBV7-9	TRBJ2-5	NA	TRBD1	CASRPPTGGRAQETQYF	TGTGCCAGCAGACCCCCGACAGGGGGACGAGCCCAAGAGACCCAGTACTTC
TRBV2	TRBJ2-1	NA	TRBD1	CASSGTGGEGEQFF	TGTGCCAGCAGTGGGACAGGGGGAGAGGGTGAGCAGTTCTTC
TRBV28	TRBJ2-5	NA	TRBD1	CASSRTGAQETQYF	TGTGCCAGCAGTCGGACAGGGGCCCAAGAGACCCAGTACTTC
TRBV28	TRBJ1-2	few	NA	CASTLNRVGGYTF	TGTGCCAGCACTTTAAACAGGGTAGGAGGCTACACCTTC
TRBV3-1/TRBV3-2	TRBJ1-6	NA	NA	CASSQEGQARGSPLHF	TGTGCCAGCAGCCAAGAAGGCCAGGCCCGGGGTTCACCCCTCCACTTT
TRBV4-2	TRBJ2-1	NA	TRBD2	CASSQERTSGSNEQFF	TGTGCCAGCAGCCAAGAAAGGACTAGCGGGAGCAATGAGCAGTTCTTC
TRBV18	TRBJ2-5	once	TRBD1	CASSRDRGETQYF	TGTGCCAGCTCTCGGGACAGGGGAGAGACCCAGTACTTC
TRBV3-1/TRBV3-2	TRBJ1-5	NA	NA	CASSPSGGGCRPQHF	TGTGCCAGCAGCCCCTCCGGGGGGGGGTGTCGGCCCCAGCATTTT
TRBV27	TRBJ1-6	once	NA	CASSLEGRNSPLHF	TGTGCCAGCAGTTTAGAGGGGAGGAATTCACCCCTCCACTTT
TRBV10-1	TRBJ2-3	NA	NA	CASPIQGGGDTQYF	TGCGCCAGTCCAATCCAGGGAGGGGGAGATACGCAGTATTTT
TRBV11-1	TRBJ2-2	NA	TRBD2	CASSRVLAVRAGELFF	TGTGCCAGCAGCAGAGTCCTAGCGGTCAGGGCCGGGGAGCTGTTTTTT
TRBV6-5	TRBJ1-1	few	NA	CASWSGTNTEAFF	TGTGCCAGCTGGAGTGGAACGAACACTGAAGCTTTCTTT
TRBV6-5	TRBJ1-5	NA	NA	CASNERGGLEPQHF	TGTGCCAGCAACGAGAGAGGGGGTCTCGAGCCCCAGCATTTT
TRBV6-1	TRBJ2-7	NA	TRBD1	CASGQGHEQYF	TGTGCCAGCGGACAGGGTCACGAGCAGTACTTC
TRBV5-6	TRBJ2-7	NA	TRBD2	CASSLGLAAEQYF	TGTGCCAGCAGCTTGGGACTAGCGGCCGAGCAGTACTTC
TRBV5-1	TRBJ1-6	once	NA	CASSLEVDNSPLHF	TGCGCCAGCAGCTTAGAGGTTGATAATTCACCCCTCCACTTT
TRBV29-1	TRBJ2-1	NA	TRBD1	CSVEAGPGRTGKYNEQFF	TGCAGCGTTGAAGCTGGGCCGGGCAGGACAGGGAAGTACAATGAGCAGTTCTTC
TRBV3-1/TRBV3-2	TRBJ1-1	NA	NA	CASSQGGGTVNTEAFF	TGTGCCAGCAGCCAAGGTGGAGGGACGGTGAACACTGAAGCTTTCTTT
TRBV5-1	TRBJ2-1	few	TRBD1	CASSPGQEYNEQFF	TGCGCCAGCAGCCCGGGACAGGAATACAATGAGCAGTTCTTC
TRBV6-6	TRBJ1-1	NA	NA	CASSYRGNTEAFF	TGTGCCAGCAGTTACAGGGGGAACACTGAAGCTTTCTTT
TRBV19	TRBJ2-2	NA	NA	CASRPSLFSGRNTGELFF	TGTGCCAGTAGACCTTCCCTCTTTTCCGGGAGGAACACCGGGGAGCTGTTTTTT
TRBV5-5	TRBJ1-2	NA	NA	CASSLETQTLYGYTF	TGTGCCAGCAGCTTGGAGACCCAGACTCTCTATGGCTACACCTTC
TRBV4-1	TRBJ1-2	NA	TRBD1	CASSQGTGIYTRPIGYTF	TGCGCCAGCAGCCAAGGGACAGGGATCTATACGCGCCCCATCGGCTACACCTTC
TRBV12-3/TRBV12-4	TRBJ1-5	NA	TRBD1	CASKTGPGQPQHF	TGTGCCAGTAAGACAGGGCCCGGACAGCCCCAGCATTTT
TRBV5-6	TRBJ1-2	NA	TRBD1	CASSGQDHGYTF	TGTGCCAGCAGTGGACAGGACCATGGCTACACCTTC
TRBV18	TRBJ1-1	many	NA	CASKQVADTEAFF	TGTGCCAGTAAACAGGTTGCGGACACTGAAGCTTTCTTT
TRBV27	TRBJ1-2	NA	TRBD1	CASSSGTGYYYGYTF	TGTGCCAGCAGTTCAGGGACAGGCTACTACTATGGCTACACCTTC
TRBV6-5	TRBJ1-2	NA	TRBD1	CASRATGNVLGYTF	TGTGCCAGCAGAGCGACAGGGAACGTTCTTGGCTACACCTTC
TRBV2	TRBJ1-3	few	NA	CASSLTVSGNTIYF	TGTGCCAGCAGTTTGACAGTCTCTGGAAACACCATATATTTT